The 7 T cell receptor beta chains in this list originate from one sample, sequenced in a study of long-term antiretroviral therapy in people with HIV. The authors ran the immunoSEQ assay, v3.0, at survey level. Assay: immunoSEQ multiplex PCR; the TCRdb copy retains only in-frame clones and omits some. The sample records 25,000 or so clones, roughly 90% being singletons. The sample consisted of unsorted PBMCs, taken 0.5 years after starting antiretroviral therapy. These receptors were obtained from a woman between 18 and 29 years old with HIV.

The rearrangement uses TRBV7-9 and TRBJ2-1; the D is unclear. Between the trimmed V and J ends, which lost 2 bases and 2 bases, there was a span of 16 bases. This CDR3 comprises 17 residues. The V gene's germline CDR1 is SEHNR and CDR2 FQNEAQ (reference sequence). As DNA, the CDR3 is TGTGCCAGCAGCTTATCCTCTGGCGGAGCCCCCTACAATGAGCAGTTCTTC. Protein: CASSLSSGGAPYNEQFF.

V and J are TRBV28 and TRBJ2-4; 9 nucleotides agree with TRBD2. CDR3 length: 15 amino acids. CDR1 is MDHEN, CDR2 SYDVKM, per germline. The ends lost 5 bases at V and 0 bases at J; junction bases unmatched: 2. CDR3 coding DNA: TGTGCCAGCAGTCTAGCGGGACTAGCCAAAAACATTCAGTACTTC. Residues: CASSLAGLAKNIQYF.

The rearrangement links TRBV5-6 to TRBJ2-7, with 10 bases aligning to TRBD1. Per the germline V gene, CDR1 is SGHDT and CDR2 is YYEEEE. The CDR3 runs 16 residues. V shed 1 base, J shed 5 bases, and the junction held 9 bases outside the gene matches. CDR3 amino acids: CASSLKAGTGANEQYF. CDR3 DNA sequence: TGTGCCAGCAGCTTGAAAGCCGGGACAGGGGCCAACGAGCAGTACTTC.

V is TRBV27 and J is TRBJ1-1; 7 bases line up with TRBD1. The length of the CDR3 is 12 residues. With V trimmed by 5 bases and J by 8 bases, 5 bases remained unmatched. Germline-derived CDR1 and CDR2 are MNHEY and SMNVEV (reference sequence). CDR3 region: CASSLRQGEAFF. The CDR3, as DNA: TGTGCCAGCAGTCTAAGACAGGGCGAAGCTTTCTTT.

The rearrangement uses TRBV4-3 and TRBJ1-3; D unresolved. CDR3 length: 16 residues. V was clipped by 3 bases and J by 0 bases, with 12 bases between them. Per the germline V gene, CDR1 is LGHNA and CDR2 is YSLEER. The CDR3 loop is CASSQAALSSGNTIYF. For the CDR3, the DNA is TGCGCCAGCAGCCAGGCAGCGCTTTCCTCTGGAAACACCATATATTTT.

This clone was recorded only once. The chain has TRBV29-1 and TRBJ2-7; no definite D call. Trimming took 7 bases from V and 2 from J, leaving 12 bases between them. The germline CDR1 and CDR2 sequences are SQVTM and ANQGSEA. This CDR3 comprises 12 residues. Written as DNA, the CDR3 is TGCAGCGCGGGCTACTCTCCCTACGAGCAGTACTTC. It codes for CSAGYSPYEQYF.

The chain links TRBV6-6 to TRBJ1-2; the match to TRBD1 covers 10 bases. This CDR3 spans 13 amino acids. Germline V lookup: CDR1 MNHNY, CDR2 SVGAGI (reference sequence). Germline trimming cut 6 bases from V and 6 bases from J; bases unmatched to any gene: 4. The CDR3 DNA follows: TGTGCCAGCAGACGACAGGGGGCGGATGGCTACACCTTC. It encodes CASRRQGADGYTF.